This is a list of T cell receptor beta chains from one sample in a study of blood T cell repertoires in COVID-19. Profiling relied on immunoSEQ multiplex PCR, and the TCRdb table lists in-frame clones only, not all of them. The table includes 99,000 or so clones, around 90% detected once. Material: peripheral blood. The receptors derive from a human donor in a cohort sampled during active COVID-19. Each CDR3 is given with its conserved first and last residue. D genes are given only for firm matches. Clone size is shown for a subset of rows, as once, few, many or a class of expanded clone.

j_gene	d_gene	len	abundance	v_gene	CDR3nt	CDR3aa
TRBJ2-7	TRBD2	14	-	TRBV28	TGTGCCAGCAGGAGCGGGGGGGCTTCCTACGAGCAGTACTTC	CASRSGGASYEQYF
TRBJ2-1	-	12	-	TRBV29-1	TGCAGCGCCGGAGAAGACTACAATGAGCAGTTCTTC	CSAGEDYNEQFF
TRBJ1-1	-	13	-	TRBV11-1	TGTGCCAGCAGCTTCGGGGAGGTCACTGAAGCTTTCTTT	CASSFGEVTEAFF
TRBJ1-1	TRBD1	13	-	TRBV5-6	TGTGCCAGCAGCGCACAGGGGATTACTGAAGCTTTCTTT	CASSAQGITEAFF
TRBJ1-5	-	13	-	TRBV30	TGTGCCTGGAGTAAATCGAGCAATCAGCCCCAGCATTTT	CAWSKSSNQPQHF
TRBJ2-7	TRBD2	16	-	TRBV7-7	TGTGCCAGCAGCTGGAACCGACTAGCGCCCTCCTACGAGCAGTACTTC	CASSWNRLAPSYEQYF
TRBJ2-3	TRBD2	19	-	TRBV5-3	TGTGCCAGAAGCACAACTAGCGGGGGGGCCTTGGGGCCTTTAGATACGCAGTATTTT	CARSTTSGGALGPLDTQYF
TRBJ1-2	TRBD1	14	-	TRBV24-1	TGTGCCACCAGTGACGGAGACAGGGCTCCTGGCTACACCTTC	CATSDGDRAPGYTF
TRBJ1-1	-	16	-	TRBV7-6	TGTGCCAGCAGCTTAGAGTCCGCGGTCATGAACACTGAAGCTTTCTTT	CASSLESAVMNTEAFF
TRBJ2-1	TRBD1	17	-	TRBV25-1	TGTGCCAGCAGTGTCTCAAAGGGACAGGGTAGTTTTGGTGAGCAGTTCTTC	CASSVSKGQGSFGEQFF
TRBJ2-3	-	17	few	TRBV4-2	TGTGCCAGCAGCCAAGCCGGCCCGGCGGCCAGCACAGATACGCAGTATTTT	CASSQAGPAASTDTQYF
TRBJ2-1	-	15	-	TRBV9	TGTGCCAGCAGCCCATGGGGGGACTTGCACAATGAGCAGTTCTTC	CASSPWGDLHNEQFF
TRBJ2-3	-	15	-	TRBV6-4	TGTGCCAGCAGCGCCGGGACACTAAGCACAGATACGCAGTATTTT	CASSAGTLSTDTQYF
TRBJ2-5	-	17	-	TRBV9	TGTGCCAGCAGCGTAGCGCGTGGGGGCGATTACCAAGAGACCCAGTACTTC	CASSVARGGDYQETQYF
TRBJ2-1	TRBD1	15	-	TRBV11-2	TGTGCCAGCAGCTTAGATAGGGGGCGATACAATGAGCAGTTCTTC	CASSLDRGRYNEQFF
TRBJ1-5	-	15	-	TRBV2	TGTGCCAGCTCCCCGACAGAAAATAGCAATCAGCCCCAGCATTTT	CASSPTENSNQPQHF
TRBJ1-3	-	13	-	TRBV11-2	TGTGCCAGCGGCATTGCCTCTGGAAACACCATATATTTT	CASGIASGNTIYF
TRBJ2-5	-	14	-	TRBV7-7	TGTGCTAGCAGGTTCTCAGGGGAGGGAGAGACCCAGTACTTC	CASRFSGEGETQYF
TRBJ1-2	TRBD1	14	-	TRBV2	TGTGCCAGCAGGGGGGGACAGACTAACTATGGCTACACCTTC	CASRGGQTNYGYTF
TRBJ2-3	-	15	-	TRBV5-4	TGTGCCAGCAGCTTAACGCGCACCTCCGGAGATACGCAGTATTTT	CASSLTRTSGDTQYF
TRBJ2-5	TRBD1	16	-	TRBV5-1	TGCGCCAGCAGCGCAACAGGGGGGCGGGACCAAGAGACCCAGTACTTC	CASSATGGRDQETQYF
TRBJ1-5	-	15	-	TRBV6-5	TGTGCCAGCAGGAGGGAAGGGCAAGTGGAATCGCCCCAGCATTTT	CASRREGQVESPQHF
TRBJ2-1	-	16	-	TRBV4-1	TGCGCCAGCAGCCAAGATTACCCGGGGGTTGGCAATGAGCAGTTCTTC	CASSQDYPGVGNEQFF
TRBJ1-1	-	14	-	TRBV18	TGTGCCAGCTCACTACAGAATAAGAACACTGAAGCTTTCTTT	CASSLQNKNTEAFF
TRBJ2-7	-	15	-	TRBV4-1	TGCGCCAGCAGCCAAGGTGGTGGTAGCGGAACTACGCAGTACTTC	CASSQGGGSGTTQYF
TRBJ1-5	-	12	-	TRBV18	TGTGCCAGCTCACCGGGAGGGCGGCCCCAGCATTTT	CASSPGGRPQHF
TRBJ2-7	-	16	-	TRBV5-1	TGCGCCAGCAGCTTGGGGAGCACGGGTACCTCCTACGAGCAGTACTTC	CASSLGSTGTSYEQYF
TRBJ1-5	-	13	-	TRBV7-8	TGTGCCAGCAGCTTAACTCCCCACGAGCCCCAGCATTTT	CASSLTPHEPQHF
TRBJ2-3	-	14	-	TRBV6-1	TGTGCCAGCACCCCAGCCGGAGGGACAGATACGCAGTATTTT	CASTPAGGTDTQYF